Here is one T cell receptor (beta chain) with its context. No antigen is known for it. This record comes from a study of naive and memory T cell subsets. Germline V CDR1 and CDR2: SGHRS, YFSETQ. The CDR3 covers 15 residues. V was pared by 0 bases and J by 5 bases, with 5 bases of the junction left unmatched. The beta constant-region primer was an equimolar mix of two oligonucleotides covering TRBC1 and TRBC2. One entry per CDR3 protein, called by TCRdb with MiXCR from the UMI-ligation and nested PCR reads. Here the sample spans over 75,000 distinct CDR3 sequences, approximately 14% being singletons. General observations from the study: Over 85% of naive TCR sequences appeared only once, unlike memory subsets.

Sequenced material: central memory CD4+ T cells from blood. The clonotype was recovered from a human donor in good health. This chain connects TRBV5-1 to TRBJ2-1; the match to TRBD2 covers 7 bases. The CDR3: CASSLVGGGNNEQFF. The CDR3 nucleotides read TGCGCCAGCAGCTTGGTCGGCGGGGGTAACAATGAGCAGTTCTTC.